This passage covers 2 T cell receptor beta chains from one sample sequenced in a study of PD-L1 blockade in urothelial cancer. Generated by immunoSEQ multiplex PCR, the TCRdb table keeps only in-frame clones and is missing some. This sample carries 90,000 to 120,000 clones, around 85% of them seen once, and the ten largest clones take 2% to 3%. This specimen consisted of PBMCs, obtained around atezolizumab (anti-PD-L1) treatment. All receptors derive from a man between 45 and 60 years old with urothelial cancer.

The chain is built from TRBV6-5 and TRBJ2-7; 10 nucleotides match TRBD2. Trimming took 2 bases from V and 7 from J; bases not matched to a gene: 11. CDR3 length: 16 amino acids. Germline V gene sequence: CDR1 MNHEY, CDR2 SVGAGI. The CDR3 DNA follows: TGTGCCAGCAGTTACCGGGGTCTAGCGGGAGTGGGAGAGCAGTACTTC. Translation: CASSYRGLAGVGEQYF.

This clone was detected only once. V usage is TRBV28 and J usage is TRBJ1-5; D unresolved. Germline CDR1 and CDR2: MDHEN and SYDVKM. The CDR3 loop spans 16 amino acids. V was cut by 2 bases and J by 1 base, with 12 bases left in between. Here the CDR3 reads CASSLRLSPSNQPQHF. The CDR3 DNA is TGTGCCAGCAGTTTACGACTTTCCCCCAGCAATCAGCCCCAGCATTTT.